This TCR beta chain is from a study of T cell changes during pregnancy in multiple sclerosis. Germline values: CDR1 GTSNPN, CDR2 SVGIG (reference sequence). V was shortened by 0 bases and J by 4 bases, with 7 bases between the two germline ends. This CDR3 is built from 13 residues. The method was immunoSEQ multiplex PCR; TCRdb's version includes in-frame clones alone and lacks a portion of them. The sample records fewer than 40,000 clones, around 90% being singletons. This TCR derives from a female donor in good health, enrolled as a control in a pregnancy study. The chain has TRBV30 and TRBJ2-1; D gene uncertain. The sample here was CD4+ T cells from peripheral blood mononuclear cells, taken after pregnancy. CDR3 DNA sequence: TGTGCCTGGAGTGTAAAATCATACAATGAGCAGTTCTTC. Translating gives CAWSVKSYNEQFF.